These 13 T cell receptor beta chains share one sample of origin, sequenced in a study of blood T cell repertoires in COVID-19. Clones were read by immunoSEQ multiplex PCR, and TCRdb kept only the in-frame ones, dropping some. The table shows about 220,000 clones, with 80% to 90% occurring only once. Sequenced sample: peripheral blood. The source is a man aged 25-45 years who had recovered from COVID-19.

As DNA, the CDR3 is TGTGCCATCAGAGCGACAGGGTCTGGGGCCAACGTCCTGACTTTC. Translating it yields CAIRATGSGANVLTF. The V call is TRBV10-3, the J call TRBJ2-6; the match to TRBD1 covers 7 bases. Germline CDR1 and CDR2: ENHRY and SYGVKD. Trimming took 6 bases from V and 1 from J; bases not matched to a gene: 3. This CDR3 is 15 amino acids long.

The rearrangement joins TRBV21-1 to TRBJ1-4. TRBV21-1 corresponds to a pseudogene. This CDR3 contains 17 residues. CDR3 amino acids: CASSAGLCEGTNEKLFF. As DNA, the CDR3 is TGTGCCAGCAGCGCGGGACTCTGTGAAGGAACTAATGAAAAACTGTTTTTT.

V usage is TRBV4-1 and J usage is TRBJ1-4; a possible D gene is TRBD1 (5 bases). Trimming cost V 0 bases and J 8 bases, with 19 bases left between them. This CDR3 is built from 17 residues. Germline CDR1 reads MGHRA; CDR2 reads YSYEKL. The CDR3 DNA reads TGCGCCAGCAGCCAAGAAGGGGAAGGTTCGTATTGGGAAAAACTGTTTTTT. Its translation is CASSQEGEGSYWEKLFF.

V gene TRBV5-1 combines with J gene TRBJ2-2, with D perhaps matching TRBD1 (5 bases). V lost 3 bases and J lost 3, with 18 bases in between. The length of the CDR3 is 17 residues. Germline values: CDR1 SGHRS, CDR2 YFSETQ. This CDR3 is CASSSLAQGRHTGELFF. The CDR3 DNA reads as TGCGCCAGCAGCTCTCTGGCGCAGGGTAGGCACACCGGGGAGCTGTTTTTT.

The rearrangement joins TRBV7-6 to TRBJ1-2; D unclear. Trimming took off 5 bases at V and 0 bases at J, with 10 bases between the two ends. The CDR3 consists of 14 residues. Germline CDR1 and CDR2: SGHVS and FNYEAQ. This CDR3 is CASSPYRSNYGYTF. The CDR3 nucleotides read TGTGCCAGCAGCCCCTACCGATCTAACTATGGCTACACCTTC.

The gene calls are TRBV7-9 and TRBJ1-5; D ambiguous. Trimming left V 4 bases short and J 2 bases short, with 12 bases between. CDR3 size: 15 residues. Germline CDR1 SEHNR, CDR2 FQNEAQ (reference sequence). CDR3 protein: CASSSSPGGNQPQHF. For the CDR3, the DNA is TGTGCCAGCAGCTCCAGCCCCGGGGGCAATCAGCCCCAGCATTTT.

This chain joins TRBV2 and TRBJ1-1; D might be TRBD1 (5 bases). Germline V gene data show CDR1 as SNHLY and CDR2 as FYNNEI. There are 15 residues in the CDR3. The V end lost 8 bases, the J end lost 3 bases, and 19 bases lay between the germline ends. The CDR3 coding sequence is TGTGCCAGCTCTAATTTTCCGGGGGGGGACACTGAAGCTTTCTTT. This encodes CASSNFPGGDTEAFF. The full variable domain, with the rest looked up from reference TRBV2 and TRBJ1-1, is EPEVTQTPSHQVTQMGQEVILRCVPISNHLYFYWYRQILGQKVEFLVSFYNNEISEKSEIFDDQFSVERPDGSNFTLKIRSTKLEDSAMYFCASSNFPGGDTEAFFGQGTRLTVV.

V is TRBV30 and J is TRBJ2-4; 11 bases match TRBD2. V was pared by 4 bases and J by 0 bases, with 14 bases of the junction left unmatched. This CDR3 has 19 residues. The germline V gene has CDR1 GTSNPN and CDR2 SVGIG (reference sequence). The CDR3 spells CAWNRRVSGGAGAKNIQYF. The CDR3 nucleotides read TGTGCCTGGAACCGACGGGTTAGCGGGGGGGCAGGAGCCAAAAACATTCAGTACTTC. Together with reference TRBV30 and TRBJ2-4, the CDR3 gives the full variable domain: SQTIHQWPATLVQPVGSPLSLECTVEGTSNPNLYWYRQAAGRGLQLLFYSVGIGQISSEVPQNLSASRPQDRQFILSSKKLLLSDSGFYLCAWNRRVSGGAGAKNIQYFGAGTRLSVL.

The chain links TRBV19 to TRBJ1-2, with a tentative D call TRBD1 (5 bases). V shed 4 bases and J shed 4 bases, with 16 bases lying between them. The CDR3 spans 15 residues. Germline CDR1 reads LNHDA; CDR2 reads SQIVND (reference sequence). This CDR3 reads CASSREAGIAYGYTF. Here the CDR3 DNA reads TGTGCCAGTAGTAGAGAGGCAGGGATTGCCTATGGCTACACCTTC.

The chain combines TRBV9 with TRBJ1-4; D remains ambiguous. Trimming removed 4 bases from V and 3 bases from J, with 19 bases in between. Per the germline V gene, CDR1 is SGDLS and CDR2 is YYNGEE. The CDR3 has 17 residues. The chain's CDR3 is CASSTGLWTAANEKLFF. CDR3 DNA: TGTGCCAGCAGCACCGGACTATGGACTGCGGCTAATGAAAAACTGTTTTTT.

The chain couples TRBV9 to TRBJ1-4; D gene unclear. The CDR3 sequence is 16 residues long. Germline V gives CDR1 SGDLS, CDR2 YYNGEE. Trimming left V 4 bases short and J 3 bases short, with 16 bases between. CDR3 bases: TGTGCCAGCAGCACAAACACAGCAACCCCTAATGAAAAACTGTTTTTT. Its protein product is CASSTNTATPNEKLFF.

This clone was seen a few times. The V and J genes are TRBV25-1 and TRBJ1-6, with a weak D call TRBD1 (6 bases). The CDR3 extends over 12 amino acids. CDR1 MGHDK and CDR2 SYGVNS come from the germline V gene. V lost 4 bases to trimming and J lost 16 bases, with 14 bases between them. CDR3 amino acids: CASSVPGQTLHF. Written as DNA, the CDR3 is TGTGCCAGCAGTGTTCCGGGACAAACTCTCCACTTT.

This clone appeared a single time. This sequence joins TRBV6-5 and TRBJ2-1; 8 bases match TRBD1. The CDR3 runs 14 residues. Unmatched junction bases numbered 7, after V lost 6 bases and J lost 6 bases. Germline CDR1 MNHEY, CDR2 SVGAGI. The CDR3 coding sequence is TGTGCCAGCAGACAGGACAGGGATTTCAATGAGCAGTTCTTC. Its translation is CASRQDRDFNEQFF.